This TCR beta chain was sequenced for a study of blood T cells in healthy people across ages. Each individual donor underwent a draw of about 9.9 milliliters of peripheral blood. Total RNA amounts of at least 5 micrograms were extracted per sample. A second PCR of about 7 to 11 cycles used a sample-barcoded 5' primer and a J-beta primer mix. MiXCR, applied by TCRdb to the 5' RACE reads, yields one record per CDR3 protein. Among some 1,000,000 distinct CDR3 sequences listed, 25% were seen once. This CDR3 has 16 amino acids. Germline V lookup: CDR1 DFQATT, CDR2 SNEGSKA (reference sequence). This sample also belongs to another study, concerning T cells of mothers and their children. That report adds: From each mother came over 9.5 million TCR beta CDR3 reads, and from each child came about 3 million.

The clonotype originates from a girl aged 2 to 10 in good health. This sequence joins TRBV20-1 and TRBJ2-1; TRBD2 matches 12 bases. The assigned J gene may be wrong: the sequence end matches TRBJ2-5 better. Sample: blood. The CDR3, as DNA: TGCAGTGCTAGAGATTTACTAGCGGGAGGTGATGAGACCCAGTACTTC. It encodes CSARDLLAGGDETQYF.